These 24 T cell receptor beta chains share one sample of origin, sequenced in a study of blood T cell repertoires in COVID-19. The repertoire was sequenced with immunoSEQ multiplex PCR; TCRdb's copy has only in-frame clones and lacks some. Among some 170,000 clones listed, approximately 80% were seen once. Material for sequencing was peripheral blood. Receptors originate from a woman in her thirties or forties with COVID-19, enrolled during active disease.

The chain couples TRBV2 to TRBJ2-3; 8 bases fit TRBD1. With V trimmed by 6 bases and J by 4 bases, 9 bases remained unmatched. The CDR3 has 15 residues. The V gene's germline CDR1 is SNHLY and CDR2 FYNNEI. The CDR3 protein is CASRPDRGRADTQYF. In DNA form, the CDR3 reads TGTGCCAGCAGGCCCGACAGGGGAAGGGCAGATACGCAGTATTTT.

The V call is TRBV11-2, the J call TRBJ2-7; 8 nucleotides match TRBD2. Germline CDR1 is SGHAT and CDR2 is FQNNGV. The CDR3 is made up of 14 amino acids. The V gene end was trimmed by 8 bases and the J gene end by 6 bases; junction bases not matched to a gene: 12. The CDR3 protein is CASRSSGTPVEQYV. DNA of the CDR3: TGTGCCAGCCGCAGTAGCGGGACTCCTGTCGAGCAGTACGTC.

CDR3 region: CASSIEAVYSNQPQHF. The CDR3 DNA follows: TGTGCCAGTAGTATTGAGGCAGTTTATAGCAATCAGCCCCAGCATTTT. The chain employs TRBV19 and TRBJ1-5, with no clear D. The V end was cut by 3 bases, the J end by 0 bases, with 12 bases between. Germline V lookup: CDR1 LNHDA, CDR2 SQIVND (reference sequence). The CDR3 length is 16 residues.

The V call is TRBV3-1 (or the pseudogene TRBV3-2), the J call TRBJ1-1; D is perhaps TRBD1 (6 bases). Germline CDR1 LGHDT, CDR2 YNNKEL (reference sequence). The CDR3 is made up of 14 amino acids. Trimming removed 4 bases at V and 5 bases at J, with 14 bases between. As DNA, the CDR3 is TGTGCCAGCAGCCGGGGAAGGCAGGGGACTGAAGCTTTCTTT. Translating it yields CASSRGRQGTEAFF.

This clone has a handful of counts. CDR3 sequence: CASSRGGATDTQYF. The CDR3 region has the DNA TGTGCCAGCAGTCGCGGGGGGGCTACAGATACGCAGTATTTT. The chain uses TRBV6-2 or TRBV6-3 and TRBJ2-3; TRBD2 agrees at 9 bases. The CDR3 totals 14 residues. V was pared by 5 bases and J by 3 bases, with 3 bases of the junction left unmatched. Germline CDR1 and CDR2: MNHEY and SVGEGT.

CDR3: CASSPSRGSSYNEQFF. DNA for the CDR3: TGTGCCAGCAGCCCCTCGCGGGGGAGCTCCTACAATGAGCAGTTCTTC. This chain links TRBV7-3 with TRBJ2-1; the match to TRBD2 covers 7 bases. Germline V gene lookup returns CDR1 SGHTA and CDR2 FQGTGA. With 5 bases clipped from V and 0 bases from J, the junction kept 7 bases outside the gene matches. The CDR3 spans 16 residues.

The rearrangement links TRBV2 to TRBJ2-1, with 8 bases fitting TRBD2. The trim removed 8 bases at V and 8 bases at J, leaving 8 bases unmatched. The germline V gene encodes CDR1 SNHLY and CDR2 FYNNEI. The CDR3 extends over 13 amino acids. CDR3 residues: CASYTGGHYEQFF. DNA for the CDR3: TGTGCCAGCTACACGGGGGGGCATTATGAGCAGTTCTTC.

The chain has TRBV6-5 and TRBJ2-7, with a weak D call TRBD2 (5 bases). CDR1 and CDR2 from the germline V gene are MNHEY and SVGAGI. V lost 11 bases and J 5 bases, leaving 13 bases between the germline ends. The CDR3 totals 11 residues. CDR3 in amino acids: CAGGSGNEQYF. The CDR3, as DNA: TGTGCCGGCGGGTCAGGCAACGAGCAGTACTTC.

This clone was counted a few times. The CDR3 DNA is TGCAGCGCCATACAGGGGAATGGCTACACCTTC. Its protein product is CSAIQGNGYTF. The chain recombines TRBV29-1 with TRBJ1-2; 7 bases agree with TRBD1. The germline CDR1 and CDR2 sequences are SQVTM and ANQGSEA. This CDR3 spans 11 amino acids. V trimming: 7 bases; J trimming: 6 bases; junction bases outside the gene matches: 5. The full variable domain, in which reference TRBV29-1 and TRBJ1-2 provide the parts outside the CDR3, is SAVISQKPSRDICQRGTSLTIQCQVDSQVTMMFWYRQQPGQSLTLIATANQGSEATYESGFVIDKFPISRPNLTFSTLTVSNMSPEDSSIYLCSAIQGNGYTFGSGTRLTVV.

The genes are TRBV12-2 and TRBJ2-7; the table names TRBD2, a call not compared with the DNA. TRBV12-2 is given as a pseudogene. CDR3 size: 13 residues. CDR3 in amino acids: CASRFHGAREQYF. CDR3 nucleotides: TGTGCAAGTCGCTTTCATGGAGCAAGGGAGCAGTACTTC.

The CDR3 region is CASSLDINTEAFF. In nucleotides, the CDR3 is TGTGCCAGCAGCTTGGATATTAACACTGAAGCTTTCTTT. The chain carries TRBV5-6 and TRBJ1-1; no reliable D call. This CDR3 has 13 residues. CDR1 and CDR2 (germline): SGHDT, YYEEEE. V was pared by 0 bases and J by 2 bases, with 5 bases between. Together with reference TRBV5-6 and TRBJ1-1, the CDR3 gives the full variable domain: DAGVTQSPTHLIKTRGQQVTLRCSPKSGHDTVSWYQQALGQGPQFIFQYYEEEERQRGNFPDRFSGHQFPNYSSELNVNALLLGDSALYLCASSLDINTEAFFGQGTRLTVV.

The genes are TRBV6-6 and TRBJ2-7; D perhaps matches TRBD2 (6 bases). With 2 bases removed from V and 2 bases from J, the gap between germline ends came to 10 bases. Germline CDR1 MNHNY, CDR2 SVGAGI (reference sequence). The CDR3 loop spans 14 amino acids. The CDR3 spells CASSYKRVTYEQYF. The DNA for the CDR3 is TGTGCCAGCAGTTACAAGCGGGTCACCTACGAGCAGTACTTC.

The chain employs TRBV5-1 and TRBJ2-3; D is unclear. Trimming shortened V by 0 bases and J by 6 bases, and 17 bases separated the two germline ends. Germline loops: CDR1 SGHRS, CDR2 YFSETQ. CDR3 length: 16 amino acids. CDR3 protein: CASSLAGSSPRDTQYF. Written as DNA, the CDR3 is TGCGCCAGCAGCTTGGCCGGATCTAGTCCCCGGGATACGCAGTATTTT.

This sequence joins TRBV19 and TRBJ2-5, with 13 bases identical to TRBD2. The trim removed 5 bases at V and 0 bases at J, leaving 6 bases unmatched. CDR1 LNHDA and CDR2 SQIVND come from the germline V gene (reference sequence). The CDR3 length is 17 residues. CDR3 in amino acids: CASSVTSGGVYQETQYF. CDR3 DNA sequence: TGTGCCAGTAGTGTCACTAGCGGGGGGGTGTACCAAGAGACCCAGTACTTC.

The V call is TRBV19, the J call TRBJ2-6; D is ambiguous. Per germline, CDR1 LNHDA and CDR2 SQIVND (reference sequence). V lost 5 bases, J lost 0 bases, and 14 bases lay in between. This CDR3 has 17 amino acids. CDR3 protein: CASSPQELNSGANVLTF. The CDR3 bases are TGTGCCAGTAGTCCCCAGGAACTTAACTCTGGGGCCAACGTCCTGACTTTC.

This clone was seen once. The chain couples TRBV2 to TRBJ2-2; perhaps TRBD2 as D (6 bases). Germline V gene data show CDR1 as SNHLY and CDR2 as FYNNEI. V dropped 5 bases and J dropped 8 bases, with 15 bases sitting between them. The CDR3 totals 14 residues. The CDR3, as DNA: TGTGCCAGCAGTAGTATCGGGGGATCAGGGGAGCTGTTTTTT. It translates to CASSSIGGSGELFF. The complete variable domain, with remaining parts taken from reference TRBV2 and TRBJ2-2, reads EPEVTQTPSHQVTQMGQEVILRCVPISNHLYFYWYRQILGQKVEFLVSFYNNEISEKSEIFDDQFSVERPDGSNFTLKIRSTKLEDSAMYFCASSSIGGSGELFFGEGSRLTVL.

This clone is a singleton in its sample. V usage is TRBV6-2 or TRBV6-3 and J usage is TRBJ2-7; weak D call: TRBD2 (6 bases). With 5 bases removed from V and 4 bases from J, the gap between germline ends came to 18 bases. Germline values: CDR1 MNHEY, CDR2 SVGEGT. This CDR3 is 15 amino acids long. This chain's CDR3 is CASSPDGRGGYEQYF. The CDR3 DNA sequence: TGTGCCAGCAGTCCGGACGGCCGCGGAGGGTACGAGCAGTACTTC.

Notes on this clone: The sample has other DNA sequences that encode this CDR3 too. The chain joins TRBV14 to TRBJ1-1; TRBD1 matches at 8 bases. The V gene end was trimmed by 3 bases and the J gene end by 1 base; junction bases not matched to a gene: 4. This CDR3 has 15 residues. Looked up from germline, CDR1 is SGHDN and CDR2 is FVKESK. The DNA of the CDR3 is TGTGCCAGCAGCCAGGGGACAGGAGCGAACACTGAAGCTTTCTTT. This encodes CASSQGTGANTEAFF.

The chain combines TRBV21-1 with TRBJ2-5; the table's TRBD1 call for D was not verified on the DNA. TRBV21-1 represents a pseudogene. CDR3 length: 17 amino acids. This chain's CDR3 is CASSHSPKQGSQETQYF. The DNA of the CDR3 is TGTGCCAGCAGCCACAGCCCGAAACAGGGGAGCCAAGAGACCCAGTACTTC.

The rearrangement uses TRBV19 and TRBJ2-1; a possible D gene is TRBD1 (6 bases). The CDR3 has 15 residues. V was pared by 3 bases and J by 6 bases, with 15 bases between. Per the germline V gene, CDR1 is LNHDA and CDR2 is SQIVND (reference sequence). The CDR3 spells CASSIEAGVSNEQFF. Here the CDR3 DNA reads TGTGCCAGTAGTATCGAAGCAGGGGTATCCAATGAGCAGTTCTTC.

The chain combines TRBV2 with TRBJ1-1, with 11 bases matching TRBD1. With 8 bases clipped from V and 5 bases from J, the junction kept 4 bases outside the gene matches. The CDR3 extends over 13 amino acids. Germline values: CDR1 SNHLY, CDR2 FYNNEI. The CDR3 DNA follows: TGTGCCAGCTCCGGGACAGGGGGGACTGAAGCTTTCTTT. Protein: CASSGTGGTEAFF.

The V call is TRBV15, the J call TRBJ1-6, with D maybe TRBD1 (6 bases). The length of the CDR3 is 13 residues. Between the trimmed V and J ends, which lost 3 bases and 7 bases, there was a span of 7 bases. Germline V gene data show CDR1 as LNHNV and CDR2 as YYDKDF (reference sequence). The CDR3 DNA is TGTGCCACCAGCAGGGACAGAAATTCACCCCTCCACTTT. Its translation is CATSRDRNSPLHF.

J is TRBJ1-5 and V is TRBV6-2 or TRBV6-3; D perhaps matches TRBD1 (6 bases). CDR3 length: 15 residues. V was shortened by 2 bases and J by 10 bases, with 18 bases between the two germline ends. CDR1 and CDR2 from the germline V gene are MNHEY and SVGEGT. The CDR3: CASSYNQGIVAPQHF. CDR3 DNA: TGTGCCAGCAGTTACAATCAGGGGATAGTAGCACCCCAGCATTTT.

The chain links TRBV19 to TRBJ1-1; 8 nucleotides align to TRBD1. With 4 bases clipped from V and 4 bases from J, the junction kept 5 bases outside the gene matches. This CDR3 has 14 residues. Germline CDR1 LNHDA, CDR2 SQIVND (reference sequence). The CDR3 sequence is CASSKQGVGTEAFF. The CDR3 DNA is TGTGCCAGTAGTAAACAGGGGGTAGGCACTGAAGCTTTCTTT.